Shown below are 21 T cell receptor beta chains from a single sample sequenced in a study of type 1 and type 2 diabetes patients. PCR was run on genomic DNA. A primer set of 30 forward and 13 reverse primers amplified the CDR3. TCRdb independently ran MiXCR on the multiplex PCR reads; one entry per CDR3 protein. The data contain more than 250,000 distinct CDR3 sequences, around 47% of them singletons. Sequenced sample: peripheral blood mononuclear cells (PBMCs). These receptors were taken from a man aged 18-30 years with type 2 diabetes.

The chain carries TRBV28 and TRBJ1-2; 7 bases are a match to TRBD1. The CDR3 sequence is 13 residues long. V gave up 4 bases and J gave up 8 bases; unmatched junction bases: 7. Germline-derived CDR1 and CDR2 are MDHEN and SYDVKM. The CDR3 bases are TGTGCCAGCAGTTACGGACAGGTGGGCGGCTACACCTTC. Its translation is CASSYGQVGGYTF.

A word on this clonotype: Given a much more abundant clone one base away, this may be a read error. It is likely a read error, because the conserved phenylalanine at the end of the CDR3 is missing. The rearrangement uses TRBV4-1 and TRBJ2-7, with 9 bases matching TRBD1. Near its end, the DNA agrees better with TRBJ2-5, so the J call may be wrong. The CDR3 is 16 amino acids. Germline CDR1 reads MGHRA; CDR2 reads YSYEKL. As DNA, the CDR3 is TGCGCCAGCAGTTTCACAGGGGGCGGATCCGCTGAGACCCAGTACTCC. The encoded protein is CASSFTGGGSAETQYS.

This clonotype was counted between two and nine times. This chain connects TRBV14 to TRBJ2-1; 8 bases match TRBD2. Germline trimming cut 4 bases from V and 6 bases from J; bases unmatched to any gene: 14. CDR3 length: 17 residues. Germline V gives CDR1 SGHDN, CDR2 FVKESK. The CDR3 DNA sequence: TGTGCCAGCAGCCCCCGGCAAGCGGGAGCTTTTGGCAATGAGCAGTTCTTC. This encodes CASSPRQAGAFGNEQFF.

This chain connects TRBV6-5 to TRBJ2-3; the D gene is possibly TRBD2 (7 bases). V was pared by 3 bases and J by 0 bases, with 10 bases between. Per the germline V gene, CDR1 is MNHEY and CDR2 is SVGAGI. The CDR3 is 15 amino acids. As DNA, the CDR3 is TGTGCCAGCAGTTATGCGGGGGCTAGCACAGATACGCAGTATTTT. Its protein product is CASSYAGASTDTQYF.

The J gene is TRBJ1-5, the V gene TRBV7-2; tentative D call: TRBD1 (6 bases). V was trimmed by 9 bases and J by 2 bases, leaving 11 bases between them. This CDR3 spans 13 amino acids. Germline V lookup: CDR1 SGHTA, CDR2 FQGNSA. The CDR3, as DNA: TGTGCCAGTGGTTGGACAGGCAATCAGCCCCAGCATTTT. This gives the protein CASGWTGNQPQHF.

This clonotype came up a few times. V usage is TRBV6-6 and J usage is TRBJ1-6; 10 bases are a match to TRBD1. The CDR3 covers 21 residues. In germline, CDR1 is MNHNY, CDR2 SVGAGI (reference sequence). Losses at the gene ends were 6 bases for V and 1 base for J; bases not matched to a gene: 18. Here the CDR3 DNA reads TGTGCCAGCAGAATTGTTACTTTAAGCCGGGACAGGGGTTCCTATAATTCACCCCTCCACTTT. It yields the protein CASRIVTLSRDRGSYNSPLHF.

This clonotype was seen only once. This chain connects TRBV2 to TRBJ1-2; D uncertain. The CDR3 runs 11 residues. Germline values: CDR1 SNHLY, CDR2 FYNNEI. Trimming cost V 5 bases and J 13 bases, with 14 bases left between them. The CDR3 sequence: CASSSQATLTF. CDR3 nucleotide sequence: TGTGCCAGCAGTAGCCAGGCCACGCTCACCTTC.

V gene TRBV7-2 combines with J gene TRBJ1-2; perhaps TRBD1 as D (6 bases). The CDR3 sequence is 14 residues long. In germline, CDR1 is SGHTA, CDR2 FQGNSA. V was clipped by 1 base and J by 7 bases, with 13 bases between them. The CDR3 DNA reads TGTGCCAGCAGCTTAGACACAGGGCTGGGTGGCTACACCTTC. The encoded protein is CASSLDTGLGGYTF.

This chain joins TRBV20-1 and TRBJ2-7, with 9 bases identical to TRBD1. Germline V gene data show CDR1 as DFQATT and CDR2 as SNEGSKA (reference sequence). The V gene end was trimmed by 5 bases and the J gene end by 5 bases; junction bases not matched to a gene: 7. This CDR3 has 13 amino acids. The CDR3 loop is CSAPRDRVNEQYF. CDR3 sequence (DNA): TGCAGTGCTCCCCGGGACAGGGTGAACGAGCAGTACTTC.

In its sample, this clonotype was seen a few times. The chain links TRBV14 to TRBJ1-1; unclear D gene. The germline V gene has CDR1 SGHDN and CDR2 FVKESK. CDR3 size: 13 residues. The ends were cut back, 6 bases at V and 0 bases at J, with 8 bases in the middle. Here the CDR3 reads CASSSDVNTEAFF. CDR3 DNA: TGTGCCAGCAGTTCAGACGTGAACACTGAAGCTTTCTTT.

The V and J genes are TRBV25-1 and TRBJ2-3; TRBD1 or TRBD2 may be the D gene (5 bases each). V lost 5 bases, J lost 7 bases, and 16 bases lay in between. Germline-derived CDR1 and CDR2 are MGHDK and SYGVNS. This CDR3 contains 14 residues. CDR3 DNA sequence: TGTGCCAGCAGTTTTGGGGGAAAAGTAAATACGCAGTATTTT. This gives the protein CASSFGGKVNTQYF.

This clonotype was detected only a few times. The rearrangement uses TRBV20-1 and TRBJ2-7; D is possibly TRBD1 (6 bases). Trimming removed 6 bases at V and 0 bases at J, with 12 bases between. The CDR3 has 13 residues. From germline, CDR1 is DFQATT and CDR2 SNEGSKA (reference sequence). CDR3 residues: CSAPDRISYEQYF. The DNA for the CDR3 is TGCAGTGCCCCCGACAGGATCTCCTACGAGCAGTACTTC.

The V call is TRBV5-1, the J call TRBJ1-2, with 10 bases that match TRBD1. CDR3 size: 13 residues. Trimming took 3 bases from V and 8 from J; bases not matched to a gene: 4. The germline V gene has CDR1 SGHRS and CDR2 YFSETQ. The CDR3 loop reads CASSWGTGVGYTF. DNA for the CDR3: TGCGCCAGCAGCTGGGGGACAGGGGTCGGCTACACCTTC.

A word on this clonotype: At one end, the junction sequence differs from germline, possibly due to a read error. J is TRBJ2-5 and V is TRBV18; 12 bases are shared with TRBD2. Per germline, CDR1 KGHSH and CDR2 LQKENI. The CDR3 consists of 15 residues. The CDR3 DNA reads as TGTGCCAGCTCACCAGGGACTAGCGGGCGAGAGATCCAGTACTTC. The encoded protein is CASSPGTSGREIQYF.

This chain connects TRBV20-1 to TRBJ2-5; 10 bases line up with TRBD2. The CDR3 consists of 16 residues. CDR1 is DFQATT, CDR2 SNEGSKA, per germline (reference sequence). V was clipped by 0 bases and J by 1 base; unmatched bases: 5. CDR3 nucleotides: TGCAGTGCTAGAGATCTAGCGGGGGCCCTCCAAGAGACCCAGTACTTC. It yields the protein CSARDLAGALQETQYF.

This clonotype was counted between two and nine times. The chain employs TRBV27 and TRBJ1-2; possible D gene TRBD1, 5 bases. The CDR3 consists of 14 residues. Trimming took off 2 bases at V and 8 bases at J, with 15 bases between the two ends. Germline CDR1 is MNHEY and CDR2 is SMNVEV (reference sequence). The CDR3 DNA is TGTGCCAGCAGTTTACAGGGCAGCGTGGGGGGCTACACCTTC. The encoded protein is CASSLQGSVGGYTF.

This chain uses TRBV7-8 with TRBJ1-6; D remains ambiguous. The CDR3 runs 14 residues. The V gene lost 1 base and the J gene lost 7 bases, with 8 bases spanning the gap. CDR1 and CDR2 from the germline V gene are SGHVS and FQNEAQ. CDR3 nucleotides: TGTGCCAGCAGCTTAGAAGCGATGAATTCACCCCTCCACTTT. It is translated as CASSLEAMNSPLHF. Complete variable domain (other parts from reference TRBV7-8 and TRBJ1-6): GAGVSQSPRYKVAKRGQDVALRCDPISGHVSLFWYQQALGQGPEFLTYFQNEAQLDKSGLPSDRFFAERPEGSVSTLKIQRTQQEDSAVYLCASSLEAMNSPLHFGNGTRLTVT.

The rearrangement joins TRBV6-5 to TRBJ2-1; no reliable D call. The CDR3 has 13 amino acids. From germline, CDR1 is MNHEY and CDR2 SVGAGI. Trimming took off 2 bases at V and 6 bases at J, with 8 bases between the two ends. CDR3: CASSYGEINEQFF. As DNA, the CDR3 is TGTGCCAGCAGTTACGGCGAGATCAATGAGCAGTTCTTC.

In DNA form, the CDR3 reads TGCAGTGCTGCAACGGGACAGGCCTATAATTCACCCCTCCACTTT. Amino acid sequence: CSAATGQAYNSPLHF. This chain links TRBV20-1 with TRBJ1-6; the match to TRBD1 covers 8 bases. After removal of 5 bases from V and 2 bases from J, the junction contained 5 bases not matched to a gene. The CDR3 sequence is 15 residues long. CDR1 is DFQATT and CDR2 is SNEGSKA in the germline V gene (reference sequence).

This clonotype was picked up a small number of times. V gene TRBV5-1 combines with J gene TRBJ2-7; 8 positions match TRBD2. Germline values: CDR1 SGHRS, CDR2 YFSETQ. This CDR3 has 17 residues. J gave up 4 bases and V 4 bases, and 16 bases lay outside the gene matches. Here the CDR3 reads CASSPAGGRGAGYEQYF. The CDR3 DNA reads TGCGCCAGCAGCCCGGCGGGGGGCAGGGGCGCAGGGTACGAGCAGTACTTC. Filled out from reference TRBV5-1 and TRBJ2-7, the complete variable domain reads KAGVTQTPRYLIKTRGQQVTLSCSPISGHRSVSWYQQTPGQGLQFLFEYFSETQRNKGNFPGRFSGRQFSNSRSEMNVSTLELGDSALYLCASSPAGGRGAGYEQYFGPGTRLTVT.

This sequence joins TRBV15 and TRBJ2-7; D perhaps matches TRBD2 (7 bases). The CDR3 is 17 amino acids. Germline assignment: CDR1 LNHNV and CDR2 YYDKDF (reference sequence). Trimming shortened V by 4 bases and J by 0 bases, and 19 bases separated the two germline ends. Here the CDR3 reads CATSKEGGKGSSYEQYF. The DNA for the CDR3 is TGTGCCACCAGCAAAGAGGGGGGGAAGGGAAGCTCCTACGAGCAGTACTTC.